Shown below are 11 T cell receptor beta chains from a single sample sequenced in a study of cytomegalovirus exposure and HLA in healthy donors. PCR amplification relied on 60 Vbeta primers (plus 13 Jbeta primers). Sequencing used immunoSEQ multiplex PCR; TCRdb keeps in-frame clones, though not all of them. The data hold some 130,000 clones, with 70% to 80% observed a single time. Sequencing was performed on PBMCs. These receptors all stem from a man aged 30-40 years in good health and CMV-seronegative.

The rearrangement links TRBV11-2 to TRBJ2-7; 9 bases agree with TRBD1. Germline V lookup: CDR1 SGHAT, CDR2 FQNNGV. J gave up 4 bases and V 4 bases, and 11 bases lay outside the gene matches. This CDR3 is 16 amino acids long. CDR3 amino acids: CASSYRGQGSPYEQYF. CDR3 bases: TGTGCCAGCAGCTACCGAGGACAGGGGTCCCCGTACGAGCAGTACTTC. Drawing the rest from reference TRBV11-2 and TRBJ2-7, the complete variable domain is EAGVAQSPRYKIIEKRQSVAFWCNPISGHATLYWYQQILGQGPKLLIQFQNNGVVDDSQLPKDRFSAERLKGVDSTLKIQPAKLEDSAVYLCASSYRGQGSPYEQYFGPGTRLTVT.

The chain links TRBV10-1 to TRBJ2-7; D gene unclear. Looked up from germline, CDR1 is WNHNN and CDR2 is SYGVQD (reference sequence). There are 15 residues in the CDR3. Trimming left V 0 bases short and J 6 bases short, with 15 bases between. The CDR3 loop is CASSESIPGFGEQYF. The CDR3 DNA follows: TGCGCCAGCAGTGAGTCGATCCCCGGGTTTGGCGAGCAGTACTTC.

The genes are TRBV28 and TRBJ2-1, with TRBD2 matching over 8 bases. This CDR3 has 15 amino acids. CDR1 and CDR2 (germline): MDHEN, SYDVKM. The junction had 9 bases not matched to a gene; V was cut back by 3 bases and J by 8 bases. The CDR3 reads CASSFTSGLIDEQFF. The CDR3 DNA is TGTGCCAGCAGTTTTACTAGCGGTCTTATAGATGAGCAGTTCTTC.

The chain joins TRBV14 to TRBJ1-5; D is possibly TRBD1 (6 bases). The CDR3 covers 13 residues. Germline V lookup: CDR1 SGHDN, CDR2 FVKESK. V lost 3 bases to trimming and J lost 6 bases, with 9 bases between them. The CDR3 here is CASSQGGAQPQHF. CDR3 nucleotide sequence: TGTGCCAGCAGCCAGGGGGGGGCTCAGCCCCAGCATTTT.

The V and J genes are TRBV15 and TRBJ2-5, with D perhaps matching TRBD1 (6 bases). CDR1 is LNHNV, CDR2 YYDKDF, per germline (reference sequence). V dropped 2 bases and J dropped 5 bases, with 12 bases sitting between them. This CDR3 has 14 amino acids. The CDR3 loop reads CATSRQGGRETQYF. The CDR3 DNA is TGTGCCACCAGCAGACAAGGGGGAAGGGAGACCCAGTACTTC.

As DNA, the CDR3 is TGTGCCAGCAGGGGACTAGCGGGAGGTTCGGCCGGGGAGCTGTTTTTT. This encodes CASRGLAGGSAGELFF. This chain uses TRBV7-9 with TRBJ2-2; 15 bases line up with TRBD2. Trimming took 6 bases from V and 6 from J; bases not matched to a gene: 5. The germline V gene has CDR1 SEHNR and CDR2 FQNEAQ (reference sequence). The CDR3 is made up of 16 amino acids.

This clone occurred a few times. The J gene is TRBJ1-1, the V gene TRBV6-1; TRBD1 matches 7 bases. CDR1 is MNHNS, CDR2 SASEGT, per germline. The V and J ends lost 4 bases and 5 bases, in that order; junction bases with no gene match: 7. The CDR3 covers 14 residues. The CDR3: CASSVTGMGTEAFF. The CDR3 bases are TGTGCCAGCAGTGTGACAGGGATGGGGACTGAAGCTTTCTTT.

V and J are TRBV5-8 and TRBJ2-5; 9 bases are a match to TRBD2. The germline V gene has CDR1 SGHTS and CDR2 YDEGEE. The CDR3 covers 15 residues. Trimming at V came to 4 bases and at J to 1 base, leaving 5 bases not matched to a gene. CDR3 in DNA: TGTGCCAGCAGCACCGGGACTAGCAGCCAAGAGACCCAGTACTTC. The encoded protein is CASSTGTSSQETQYF.

The chain carries TRBV7-9 and TRBJ2-3; TRBD2 matches at 13 bases. CDR1 SEHNR and CDR2 FQNEAQ come from the germline V gene (reference sequence). After removal of 4 bases from V and 0 bases from J, the junction contained 10 bases not matched to a gene. The CDR3 is 19 residues long. CDR3 region: CASSSPGLAGEGSTDTQYF. For the CDR3, the DNA is TGTGCCAGCAGCTCCCCCGGACTAGCGGGAGAAGGGAGCACAGATACGCAGTATTTT.

The chain recombines TRBV4-3 with TRBJ2-5; D is uncertain. The CDR3 covers 13 residues. In germline, CDR1 is LGHNA, CDR2 YSLEER. V dropped 0 bases and J dropped 3 bases, with 5 bases sitting between them. Here the CDR3 reads CASSQELEETQYF. The CDR3 DNA reads as TGCGCCAGCAGCCAAGAACTCGAAGAGACCCAGTACTTC.

The chain links TRBV9 to TRBJ2-2; TRBD2 might be the D (5 bases). The CDR3 runs to 17 residues. The germline V and J ends were trimmed by 0 bases and 4 bases, with 16 bases remaining between them. Germline V CDR1 and CDR2: SGDLS, YYNGEE. DNA of the CDR3: TGTGCCAGCAGCGTAGGTCTCGAGCGGATGGGCACCGGGGAGCTGTTTTTT. Translating it yields CASSVGLERMGTGELFF.